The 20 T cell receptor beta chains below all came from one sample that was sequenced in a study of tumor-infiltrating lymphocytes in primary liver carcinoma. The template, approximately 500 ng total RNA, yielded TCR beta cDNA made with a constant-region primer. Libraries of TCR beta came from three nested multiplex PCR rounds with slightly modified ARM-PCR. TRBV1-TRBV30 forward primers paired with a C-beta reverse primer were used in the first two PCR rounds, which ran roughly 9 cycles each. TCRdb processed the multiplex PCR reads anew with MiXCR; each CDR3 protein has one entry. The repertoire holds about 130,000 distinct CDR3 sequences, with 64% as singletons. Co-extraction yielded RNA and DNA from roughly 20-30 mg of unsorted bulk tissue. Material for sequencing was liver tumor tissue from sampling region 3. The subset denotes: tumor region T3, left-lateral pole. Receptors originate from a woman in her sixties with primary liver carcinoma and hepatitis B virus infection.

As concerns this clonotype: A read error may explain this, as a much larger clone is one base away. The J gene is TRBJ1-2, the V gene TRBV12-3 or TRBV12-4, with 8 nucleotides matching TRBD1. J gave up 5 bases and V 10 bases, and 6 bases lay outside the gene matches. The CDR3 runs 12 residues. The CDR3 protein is CATRDRLYGYTF. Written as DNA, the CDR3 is TGTGCCACCAGGGACAGGTTGTATGGCTACACCTTC.

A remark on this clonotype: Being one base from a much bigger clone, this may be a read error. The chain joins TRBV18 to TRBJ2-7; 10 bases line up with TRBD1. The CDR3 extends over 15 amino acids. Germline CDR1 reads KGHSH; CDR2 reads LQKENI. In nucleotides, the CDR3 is TGTGCCAACTCACCAAGACAGGGGGCGGTGAACGAGCAGTACTTC. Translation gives CANSPRQGAVNEQYF. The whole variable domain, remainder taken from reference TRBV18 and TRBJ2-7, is NAGVMQNPRHLVRRRGQEARLRCSPMKGHSHVYWYRQLPEEGLKFMVYLQKENIIDESGMPKERFSAEFPKEGPSILRIQQVVRGDSAAYFCANSPRQGAVNEQYFGPGTRLTVT.

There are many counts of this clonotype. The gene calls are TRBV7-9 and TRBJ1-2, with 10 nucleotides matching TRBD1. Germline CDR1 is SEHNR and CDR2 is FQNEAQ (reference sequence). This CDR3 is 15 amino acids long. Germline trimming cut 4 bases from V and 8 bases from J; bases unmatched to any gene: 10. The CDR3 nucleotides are TGTGCCAGCAGCTGGGGACAGGGGCCAAAACAAGGCTACACCTTC. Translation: CASSWGQGPKQGYTF.

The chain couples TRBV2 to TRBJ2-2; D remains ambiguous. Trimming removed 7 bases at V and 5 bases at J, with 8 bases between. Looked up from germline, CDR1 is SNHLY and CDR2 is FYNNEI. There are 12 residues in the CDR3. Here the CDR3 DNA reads TGTGCCAGCATAGGACGAACCGGGGAGCTGTTTTTT. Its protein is CASIGRTGELFF.

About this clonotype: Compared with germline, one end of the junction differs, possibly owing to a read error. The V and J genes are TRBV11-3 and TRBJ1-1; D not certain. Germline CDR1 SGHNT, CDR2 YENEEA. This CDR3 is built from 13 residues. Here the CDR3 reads CSSGPRALTEAFF. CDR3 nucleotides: TGTTCCAGCGGCCCCCGTGCCCTAACTGAAGCTTTCTTT.

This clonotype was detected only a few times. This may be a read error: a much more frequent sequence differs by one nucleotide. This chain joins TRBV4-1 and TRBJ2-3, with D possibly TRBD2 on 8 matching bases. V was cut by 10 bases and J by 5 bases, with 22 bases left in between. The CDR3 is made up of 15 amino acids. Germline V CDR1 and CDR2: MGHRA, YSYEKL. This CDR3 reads CATGYYGRDRDTQYF. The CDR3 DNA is TGCGCCACCGGCTACTACGGGAGGGACAGAGATACGCAGTATTTT.

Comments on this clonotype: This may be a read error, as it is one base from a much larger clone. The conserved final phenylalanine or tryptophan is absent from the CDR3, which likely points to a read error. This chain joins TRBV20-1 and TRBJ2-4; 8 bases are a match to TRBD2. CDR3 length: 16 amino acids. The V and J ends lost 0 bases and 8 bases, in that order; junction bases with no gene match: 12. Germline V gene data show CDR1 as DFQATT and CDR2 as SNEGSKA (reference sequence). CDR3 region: CSARDVAGGPGDIQYL. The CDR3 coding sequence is TGCAGTGCTAGAGATGTGGCGGGAGGCCCGGGGGACATTCAGTACCTC.

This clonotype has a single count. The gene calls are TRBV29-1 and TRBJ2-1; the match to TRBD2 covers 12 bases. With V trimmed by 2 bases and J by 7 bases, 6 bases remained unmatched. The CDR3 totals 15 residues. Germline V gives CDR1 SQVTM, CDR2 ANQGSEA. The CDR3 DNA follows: TGCAGCGTTGAACGGCTAGCGGGAGGGGCTAATGAGCAGTTCTTC. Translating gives CSVERLAGGANEQFF.

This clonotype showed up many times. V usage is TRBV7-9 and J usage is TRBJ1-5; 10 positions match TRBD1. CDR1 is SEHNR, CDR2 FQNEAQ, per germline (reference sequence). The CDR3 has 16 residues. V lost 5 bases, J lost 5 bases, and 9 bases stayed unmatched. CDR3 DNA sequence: TGTGCCAGCAGCGAACGGGACAGGGGTTCGGATCAGCCCCAGCATTTT. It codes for CASSERDRGSDQPQHF.

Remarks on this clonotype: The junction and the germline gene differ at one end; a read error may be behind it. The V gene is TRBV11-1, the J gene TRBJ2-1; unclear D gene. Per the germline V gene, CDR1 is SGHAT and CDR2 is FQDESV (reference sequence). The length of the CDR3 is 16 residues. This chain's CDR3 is CASSLAARRSYNVQLF. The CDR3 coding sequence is TGTGCCAGCAGCTTAGCTGCGCGCCGGAGCTACAATGTGCAGCTCTTC. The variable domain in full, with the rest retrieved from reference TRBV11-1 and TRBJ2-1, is EAEVAQSPRYKITEKSQAVAFWCDPISGHATLYWYRQILGQGPELLVQFQDESVVDDSQLPKDRFSAERLKGVDSTLKIQPAELGDSAMYLCASSLAARRSYNVQLFGPGTRLTVL.

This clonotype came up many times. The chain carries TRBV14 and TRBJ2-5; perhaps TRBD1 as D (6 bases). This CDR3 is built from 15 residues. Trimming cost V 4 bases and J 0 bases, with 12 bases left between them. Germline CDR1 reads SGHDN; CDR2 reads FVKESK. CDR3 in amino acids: CASSRGRRYQETQYF. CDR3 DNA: TGTGCCAGCAGCCGGGGGCGGCGGTACCAAGAGACCCAGTACTTC.

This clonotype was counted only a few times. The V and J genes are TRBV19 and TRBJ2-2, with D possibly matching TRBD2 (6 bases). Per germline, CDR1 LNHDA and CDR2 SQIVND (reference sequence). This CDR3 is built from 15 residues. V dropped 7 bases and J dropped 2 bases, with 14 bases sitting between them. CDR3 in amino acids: CASNTDYQNTGELFF. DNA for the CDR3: TGTGCCAGTAATACGGACTACCAAAACACCGGGGAGCTGTTTTTT.

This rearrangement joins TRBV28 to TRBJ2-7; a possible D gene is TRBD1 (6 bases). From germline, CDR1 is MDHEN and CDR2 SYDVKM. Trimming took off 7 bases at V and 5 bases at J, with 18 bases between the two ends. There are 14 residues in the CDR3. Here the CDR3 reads CASTIDGAGDEQYF. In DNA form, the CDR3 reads TGTGCCAGCACCATAGACGGAGCAGGGGACGAGCAGTACTTC.

Written as DNA, the CDR3 is TGCGCCAGCAGTCTCGGGACAGGGGGAATGAACACTGAAGCTTTCTTT. This translates into CASSLGTGGMNTEAFF. V and J are TRBV5-1 and TRBJ1-1; TRBD1 matches 11 bases. V shed 5 bases and J 0 bases; nucleotides not matched to a gene: 6. Germline CDR1 is SGHRS and CDR2 is YFSETQ. CDR3 length: 16 residues.

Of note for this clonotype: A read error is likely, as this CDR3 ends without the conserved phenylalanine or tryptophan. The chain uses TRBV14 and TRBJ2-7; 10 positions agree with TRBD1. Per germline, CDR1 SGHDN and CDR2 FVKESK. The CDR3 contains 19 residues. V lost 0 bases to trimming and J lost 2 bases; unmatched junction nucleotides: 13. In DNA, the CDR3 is TGTGCCAGCAGCCAAGATCCGATCGGCATCGACAGGGGGCCCTACGAGCAGTACCTC. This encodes CASSQDPIGIDRGPYEQYL.

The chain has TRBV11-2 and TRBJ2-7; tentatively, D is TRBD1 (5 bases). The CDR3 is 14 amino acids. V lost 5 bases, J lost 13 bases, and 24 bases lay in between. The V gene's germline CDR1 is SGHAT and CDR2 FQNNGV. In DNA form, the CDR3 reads TGTGCCAGCAGCCTATGGGGCACCTCCTACGAGCGATACTTC. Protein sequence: CASSLWGTSYERYF. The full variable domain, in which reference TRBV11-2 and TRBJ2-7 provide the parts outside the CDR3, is EAGVAQSPRYKIIEKRQSVAFWCNPISGHATLYWYQQILGQGPKLLIQFQNNGVVDDSQLPKDRFSAERLKGVDSTLKIQPAKLEDSAVYLCASSLWGTSYERYFGPGTRLTVT.

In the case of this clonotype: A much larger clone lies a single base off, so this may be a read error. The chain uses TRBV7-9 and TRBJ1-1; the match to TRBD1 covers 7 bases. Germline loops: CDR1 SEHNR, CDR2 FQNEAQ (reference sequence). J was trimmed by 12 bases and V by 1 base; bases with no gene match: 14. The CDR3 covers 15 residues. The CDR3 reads CASSLVGRGDRETFF. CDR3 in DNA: TGTGCCAGCAGCTTAGTCGGTAGGGGGGACAGAGAAACTTTCTTT.

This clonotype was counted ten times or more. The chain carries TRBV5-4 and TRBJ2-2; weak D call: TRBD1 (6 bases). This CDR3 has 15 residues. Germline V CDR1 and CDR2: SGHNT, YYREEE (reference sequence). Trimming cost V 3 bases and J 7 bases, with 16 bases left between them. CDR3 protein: CASSSRDTYDGELFF. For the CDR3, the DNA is TGTGCCAGCAGCTCCCGGGACACCTATGACGGGGAGCTGTTTTTT.

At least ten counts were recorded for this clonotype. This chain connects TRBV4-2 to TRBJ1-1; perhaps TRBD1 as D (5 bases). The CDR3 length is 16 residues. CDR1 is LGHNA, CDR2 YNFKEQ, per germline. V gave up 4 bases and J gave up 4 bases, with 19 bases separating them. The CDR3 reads CASSPLEGRGGTEAFF. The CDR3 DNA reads TGTGCCAGCAGCCCATTGGAAGGTCGGGGGGGCACTGAAGCTTTCTTT.

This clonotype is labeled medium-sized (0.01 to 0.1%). The CDR3 loop reads CASRKTSLEIYEQYF. The CDR3 DNA follows: TGTGCCAGCAGGAAAACTAGTCTCGAGATCTACGAGCAGTACTTC. The chain uses TRBV11-2 and TRBJ2-7; possibly TRBD2 for D (5 bases). Per germline, CDR1 SGHAT and CDR2 FQNNGV. CDR3 length equals 15 residues. V dropped 6 bases and J dropped 3 bases, with 18 bases sitting between them. The entire variable domain, with the rest obtained from reference TRBV11-2 and TRBJ2-7, is as follows: EAGVAQSPRYKIIEKRQSVAFWCNPISGHATLYWYQQILGQGPKLLIQFQNNGVVDDSQLPKDRFSAERLKGVDSTLKIQPAKLEDSAVYLCASRKTSLEIYEQYFGPGTRLTVT.